This T cell receptor (beta chain) was obtained from a study of shared clonotypes between healthy human individuals (TCRdb year 2020). General notes on the study: A couple of women and a few men aged 18 to 49 years were included in the cohort. For each donor, CD4 naive and CD4 memory were each given three plates, CD8 naive was given two plates, and CD8 memory was given one plate. The study deeply sequenced blood TCR repertoires of five healthy adults to estimate repertoire size and the extent of clonotype sharing between individuals. To increase sequencing depth and limit assay-specific biases, different laboratories used diverse techniques to prepare libraries and sequence TCR repertoires. Between about 0.94 and 10 billion PBMCs per donor were obtained by leukapheresis.

Broader findings and caveats from the paper: Because the study included only a small number of donors, the genetic and exposure-history diversity represented was limited. Only blood was sampled, and tissue TCR repertoires likely differ from those in blood. Pairwise subsampling led to the expectation that sequencing depth would affect the degree of clonotype sharing among donors. Even with the large sequencing depth, rarefaction of the sorted-subset datasets indicated that sequencing was incomplete. Compared with non-shared clonotypes, clonotypes shared by all four sorted-subset donors had higher generation probabilities. Across a few donors, about 4.5% of naive CD4, 3% to 3.5% of naive CD8, roughly 2.2% of memory CD4, and approximately 0.42% of memory CD8 clonotypes were shared. Larger estimated clonotype richness was generally found for naive subsets than for memory subsets.

Worth noting for this clone: Its cognate antigen has yet to be identified. Nothing much larger sits one base from this clone, and base qualities are not available.

TCR CDR3 regions were amplified from genomic DNA by multiplex PCR using the deep immunoSEQ assay. Extracted genomic DNA from each cell subset was spread evenly across all wells of several immunoSEQ 96-well plates, with each plate serving as a replicate. For sorted subsets, approximately 200 ng of genomic DNA, equivalent to tens of thousands of T cell genomes, went into each replicate PCR. Purified libraries were quantified with a Qubit 3.0 fluorometer, sized on a Bioanalyzer 2100, and re-quantified with the KAPA Library Quantification kit. Every immunoSEQ 96-well plate was sequenced on a dedicated single-read 150-cycle Illumina NextSeq 550 flow cell. The original methods were these. The immunoSEQ output contained only junctional sequences without quality scores, so filtering could not match that applied to full-length reads. To assign V/J genes and CDR3, sequences were annotated against IMGT germline references using PyIR, a Python wrapper for IgBLAST v1.9. Reads were removed for weak V/J assignments (E-value above 1e-6), missing CDR3, stop codons, out-of-frame junctions, or ambiguous translated residues. A V3J clonotype was defined by an identical inferred V gene, J gene, and CDR3 amino acid sequence. Percentage overlap between repertoires was calculated by dividing the number of shared unique clonotypes by the size of the smaller repertoire. Three approaches were used to assess repertoire richness: RTK rarefaction, the Chao1 estimator, and Recon v2.1 estimates of unobserved clonotypes. Generation probabilities for all TCRbeta clonotypes obtained by the gDNA method from several donors were computed using OLGA. Sourced from immuneACCESS, this table was stored by TCRdb with only in-frame sequences that have V and J called. A share of the clones is absent; for the studies checked, an unresolved V gene accounts for under half, and the remainder has no known explanation. V, J and clone size are those of that table, while D and trimming were read from the DNA. In this sample the table shows about 1.5 million clones, 95% to 99% of which occur a single time. The ten top clones hold about 0.4% of the sample.

Trimmed from V: 5 bases; trimmed from J: 3 bases; junction bases lacking a gene match: 4. The CDR1 and CDR2 encoded by the germline V gene are ENHRY and SYGVKD. The CDR3 goes from the cysteine to the phenylalanine over 15 residues. Of the read, only the CDR3 DNA is kept; its 45 bases are in frame from base 1. Donors were healthy HIV-negative adults with no recently reported acute infections or vaccinations. Every donor was a Caucasian adult living in Nashville, Tennessee, USA. Magnetic negative selection was used to enrich CD4+ T cells, after which naive cells were positively selected on CD45RA and the negative fraction became the memory subset. Blood was obtained by leukapheresis, after which PBMCs were separated by Ficoll-Histopaque density gradient centrifugation and cryopreserved in liquid nitrogen vapor phase. Analytical flow cytometry was used to check the purity and quantity of each magnetically sorted T cell population. From each sorted fraction, genomic DNA was isolated and quantified by UV absorbance on a Nanodrop 2000c.

Material for sequencing was naive CD4+ T cells sorted from blood. According to the study, the label for this sample's cell subset or site signals: CD45RA+ positively selected. This TCR came from a man younger than 45 in good health. Recombination connected TRBV10-3 to TRBJ2-1; 10 junctional bases match TRBD2. The nucleotide sequence is TGTGCCATCAGTAGGACTAGCGGAAACTACAATGAGCAGTTCTTC. Translated, it gives CAISRTSGNYNEQFF.